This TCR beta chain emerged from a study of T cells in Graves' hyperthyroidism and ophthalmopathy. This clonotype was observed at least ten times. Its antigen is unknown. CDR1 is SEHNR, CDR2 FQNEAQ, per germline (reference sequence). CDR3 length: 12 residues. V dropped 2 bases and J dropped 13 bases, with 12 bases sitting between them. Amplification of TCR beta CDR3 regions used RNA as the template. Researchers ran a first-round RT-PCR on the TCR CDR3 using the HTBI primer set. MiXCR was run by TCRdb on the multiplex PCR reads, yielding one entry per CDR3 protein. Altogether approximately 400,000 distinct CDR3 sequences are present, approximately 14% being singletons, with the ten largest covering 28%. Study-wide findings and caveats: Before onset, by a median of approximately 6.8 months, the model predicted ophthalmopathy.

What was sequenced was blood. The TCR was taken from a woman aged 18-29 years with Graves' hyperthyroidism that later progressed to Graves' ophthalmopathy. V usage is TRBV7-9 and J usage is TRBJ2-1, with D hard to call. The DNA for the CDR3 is TGTGCCAGCAGCTTACCGAGTGTAGGTCAGTTCTTC. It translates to CASSLPSVGQFF.